These 9 T cell receptor beta chains were all obtained from the same sample, sequenced in a study of blood T cells in healthy people across ages. A second PCR of 7 to 11 cycles used a sample-barcoded 5' primer and a J-beta primer mix. Each CDR3 protein is one row after TCRdb ran MiXCR on the 5' RACE reads. The sample yields about 730,000 distinct CDR3 sequences, roughly 43% seen once. The sample taken for sequencing was blood. The receptor set was obtained from a woman aged 60-75 years in good health.

This clonotype appeared many times. The genes are TRBV12-3 or TRBV12-4 and TRBJ2-3; D might be TRBD2 (7 bases). V was clipped by 10 bases and J by 5 bases, with 19 bases between them. The CDR3 is 14 residues long. CDR3 in amino acids: CATTLGGGQDTQYF. The CDR3, as DNA: TGTGCCACCACTCTAGGGGGGGGGCAAGATACGCAGTATTTT.

This clonotype was seen a single time. This chain links TRBV29-1 with TRBJ2-3; unclear D gene. Germline assignment: CDR1 SQVTM and CDR2 ANQGSEA. This CDR3 contains 12 residues. The V end was cut by 3 bases, the J end by 2 bases, with 6 bases between. The CDR3 here is CSVEATTDTQYF. Written as DNA, the CDR3 is TGCAGCGTTGAGGCTACCACAGATACGCAGTATTTT.

This clonotype was observed a few times. The rearrangement joins TRBV9 to TRBJ1-2; 9 nucleotides match TRBD1. V gave up 4 bases and J gave up 0 bases; unmatched junction bases: 13. Per the germline V gene, CDR1 is SGDLS and CDR2 is YYNGEE. This CDR3 has 18 amino acids. CDR3 DNA: TGTGCCAGCAGCCGAACAGGGGGCGGCCTCCATGCTAACTATGGCTACACCTTC. This gives the protein CASSRTGGGLHANYGYTF.

The chain carries TRBV12-3 or TRBV12-4 and TRBJ2-1; D remains unclear. The V gene lost 3 bases and the J gene lost 0 bases, with 9 bases spanning the gap. The CDR3 consists of 15 residues. The CDR3 here is CASSFTSSSYNEQFF. CDR3 coding DNA: TGTGCCAGCAGTTTCACATCGAGCTCCTACAATGAGCAGTTCTTC.

This rearrangement joins TRBV12-5 to TRBJ2-3, with 7 bases matching TRBD1. There are 14 residues in the CDR3. V dropped 2 bases and J dropped 5; count of bases not matched to a gene: 4. CDR1 and CDR2 from the germline V gene are LGHNT and FRNRAP. The CDR3, as DNA: TGTGCTAGTGGTTTGCCTACAGGGGAAGATACGCAGTATTTT. Protein sequence: CASGLPTGEDTQYF.

About this clonotype: This may arise from a read error, as a much more abundant clone is one base away. This chain connects TRBV10-3 to TRBJ2-3; 7 bases agree with TRBD2. CDR1 ENHRY and CDR2 SYGVKD come from the germline V gene. The trim removed 8 bases at V and 5 bases at J, leaving 13 bases unmatched. The length of the CDR3 is 15 residues. The DNA for the CDR3 is TGTGCCATCTCCCTGGGGGGGGGTGGCATAGATACGCAGTATTTT. Protein: CAISLGGGGIDTQYF.

This chain joins TRBV6-5 and TRBJ2-3, with 13 bases lining up with TRBD2. The V and J ends lost 4 bases and 6 bases, in that order; junction bases with no gene match: 7. This CDR3 has 16 residues. Germline V gives CDR1 MNHEY, CDR2 SVGAGI. CDR3 residues: CASSWTSGSPEDTQYF. CDR3 in DNA: TGTGCCAGCAGTTGGACTAGCGGGAGCCCCGAGGATACGCAGTATTTT.

This clonotype was observed at least ten times. This chain connects TRBV4-2 to TRBJ2-4; D gene unclear. The CDR3 length is 13 residues. Trimming cost V 7 bases and J 6 bases, with 13 bases left between them. CDR1 is LGHNA and CDR2 is YNFKEQ in the germline V gene. The CDR3 nucleotides read TGTGCCAGCACGCCCGGCGACGGAAACATTCAGTACTTC. It is translated as CASTPGDGNIQYF.

This clonotype turned up a few times. This chain joins TRBV9 and TRBJ2-5; D unresolved. This CDR3 is built from 16 residues. The germline V gene encodes CDR1 SGDLS and CDR2 YYNGEE. Trimming cost V 0 bases and J 2 bases, with 14 bases left between them. The CDR3 sequence: CASSVEVATLQETQYF. The CDR3 DNA is TGTGCCAGCAGCGTAGAAGTAGCCACTCTACAAGAGACCCAGTACTTC.